Below, 14 T cell receptor beta chains from the same sample are listed, as sequenced in a study of T cells in women clearing cervical HPV infection. The assay was immunoSEQ multiplex PCR, and TCRdb's table has in-frame clones only and misses some. This sample's table reports about 36,000 clones. Sequencing used blood buffy coat. These receptors all come from a woman between 18 and 70 years old with a cervical HPV16 infection that either progressed to CIN3+ or cleared (not recorded which).

Concerning this clone: The read halts 3 residues ahead of the CDR3 end, with the missing end drawn from the germline J gene. This chain links TRBV6-2 or TRBV6-3 with TRBJ2-3; a possible D gene is TRBD2 (6 bases). The V gene lost 0 bases and the J gene lost 2 bases, with 9 bases spanning the gap. The CDR3 covers 15 residues. CDR1 is MNHEY and CDR2 is SVGEGT in the germline V gene. CDR3 residues: CASSYSGGPTDTQYF. The part of the CDR3 DNA that was read is TGTGCCAGCAGTTACTCTGGAGGGCCCACAGATACG.

The part of the CDR3 DNA that was read is TGTGCCAGCCTGGACAGGTTGGCTAATGAAAAA. This translates into CASLDRLANEK. The CDR3 in full is CASLDRLANEKLFF. J is TRBJ1-4 and V is TRBV2; 7 bases map to TRBD1. The CDR3 end is not reached by the read, which stops 3 residues before it; the germline J gene fills it in. This CDR3 spans 14 amino acids. Germline V gene sequence: CDR1 SNHLY, CDR2 FYNNEI. J was trimmed by 3 bases and V by 8 bases; bases with no gene match: 6.

Concerning this clone: The read is 3 residues too short to cover the CDR3 end, so that end is filled in from the germline J gene. The rearrangement links TRBV7-9 to TRBJ1-1, with no clear D. CDR1 is SEHNR and CDR2 is FQNEAQ in the germline V gene (reference sequence). The CDR3 is made up of 13 amino acids. The V end was cut by 3 bases, the J end by 1 base, with 6 bases between. CDR3 residues: CASSFEGNTEAFF. The covered CDR3 bases are TGTGCCAGCAGCTTCGAAGGGAACACTGAA.

Concerning this clone: Additional DNA sequences in this sample encode the identical CDR3. The DNA read from the CDR3 is TGTGCCAGCAGCTATCACGACAGGGTAGGAAACACC. This translates into CASSYHDRVGNT. The whole CDR3 protein is CASSYHDRVGNTIYF. V usage is TRBV5-4 and J usage is TRBJ1-3, with TRBD1 matching over 7 bases. The read halts 3 residues ahead of the CDR3 end, with the missing end drawn from the germline J gene. V shed 3 bases and J 4 bases; nucleotides not matched to a gene: 7. The CDR3 contains 15 residues. Per the germline V gene, CDR1 is SGHNT and CDR2 is YYREEE (reference sequence).

Comment on this clone: Coverage ceases 3 residues before the CDR3 finishes, and the germline J gene fills in the end. The chain combines TRBV20-1 with TRBJ1-4; D perhaps matches TRBD1 (6 bases). This CDR3 spans 18 amino acids. Germline CDR1 and CDR2: DFQATT and SNEGSKA (reference sequence). The CDR3: CSAKSWGGRVPYNSPLFF. The sequenced part of the CDR3 DNA is TGCAGTGCTAAGAGCTGGGGGGGGCGCGTCCCCTATAATTCACCA.

The sequenced part of the CDR3 DNA is TGTGCCAGCAACGTCCGGGACAGGGGCAAAGAGACC. Residues: CASNVRDRGKET. The whole CDR3 reads CASNVRDRGKETQYF. The chain employs TRBV12-3 or TRBV12-4 and TRBJ2-5; 10 bases are a match to TRBD1. The read ends 3 residues before the CDR3 terminus; that terminus is restored from the germline J gene. The J segment lost 3 bases and the V segment lost 7 bases, leaving 8 bases of the junction unmatched. The length of the CDR3 is 15 residues.

The CDR3 sequence: CASSQDFGYEQYF. Partial CDR3 DNA: TGCGCCAGCAGCCAAGATTTCGGGTACGAG. The chain joins TRBV4-1 to TRBJ2-7; D is unresolved. The DNA ends 3 residues before the CDR3 does, and the rest of the CDR3 is filled in from the germline J gene. Between the trimmed V and J ends, which lost 0 bases and 4 bases, there was a span of 7 bases. The germline V gene has CDR1 MGHRA and CDR2 YSYEKL. CDR3 length: 13 residues.

Remarks on this clone: The read terminates 3 residues before the CDR3 end, so the remaining end is supplied by the germline J gene. The chain is built from TRBV27 and TRBJ2-2; no firm D call. The CDR3 contains 13 residues. Looked up from germline, CDR1 is MNHEY and CDR2 is SMNVEV (reference sequence). Here the CDR3 reads CASSTLYNSPLFF. Partial CDR3 DNA: TGTGCCAGCAGTACATTGTATAATTCACCG.

Regarding this clone: Other DNA sequences in the sample encode the same CDR3. The CDR3 reads CASSLPGQTNYGYTF. The sequenced part of the CDR3 DNA is TGCGCCAGCAGCTTGCCCGGACAGACCAACTATGGC. This chain uses TRBV5-1 with TRBJ1-2; D perhaps matches TRBD1 (6 bases). With the read ending 3 residues before the CDR3 end, the germline J gene is used to fill in that end. Trimming left V 1 base short and J 2 bases short, with 12 bases between. Germline assignment: CDR1 SGHRS and CDR2 YFSETQ. The CDR3 contains 15 residues.

A remark on this clone: Read sequence stops 3 residues before the CDR3 end, and the germline J gene provides the missing end. The chain links TRBV7-9 to TRBJ2-7; 11 bases line up with TRBD2. Germline values: CDR1 SEHNR, CDR2 FQNEAQ (reference sequence). CDR3 length equals 15 residues. V was pared by 1 base and J by 3 bases, with 2 bases of the junction left unmatched. CDR3 region: CASSLVTSGGYEQYF. CDR3 DNA, as far as it was read: TGTGCCAGCAGCTTAGTTACTAGCGGGGGCTACGAG.

With respect to this clone: The observed sequence ends 3 residues before the CDR3 terminus, with the missing tail filled in from the germline J gene. The chain uses TRBV2 and TRBJ2-3; D unresolved. There are 15 residues in the CDR3. Per germline, CDR1 SNHLY and CDR2 FYNNEI. CDR3 region: CASSGKALSQETQYF. The sequenced part of the CDR3 DNA is TGTGCCAGCAGTGGTAAAGCCTTGAGCCAAGAGACG.

Of note for this clone: The DNA ends 3 residues before the CDR3 does, and the rest of the CDR3 is filled in from the germline J gene. The chain carries TRBV19 and TRBJ1-1; tentative D call: TRBD1 (6 bases). The CDR3 contains 12 residues. Germline CDR1 and CDR2: LNHDA and SQIVND (reference sequence). The CDR3 is CASSPGVRGAFF. CDR3 DNA, as far as it was read: TGTGCCAGTAGTCCAGGGGTTAGGGGC.

Concerning this clone itself: The read terminates 3 residues ahead of where the CDR3 ends, so the germline J gene completes it. The rearrangement links TRBV6-4 to TRBJ2-2, with 9 bases fitting TRBD1. The germline V gene encodes CDR1 MRHNA and CDR2 SNTAGT. This CDR3 has 14 residues. The sequenced CDR3 bases are TGTGCCAGCAGTGAAATACAGGGGGCCAACGTG. Amino acid sequence: CASSEIQGANV. The full CDR3 sequence reads CASSEIQGANVLFF.

The CDR3 loop is CASSLDDLETTEQYF. The part of the CDR3 DNA that was read is TGTGCCAGCAGTCTGGACGATCTGGAGACTACCGAG. J is TRBJ2-7 and V is TRBV12-3 or TRBV12-4; tentatively, D is TRBD2 (5 bases). Read sequence stops 3 residues before the CDR3 end, and the germline J gene provides the missing end. There are 15 residues in the CDR3. The germline V and J ends were trimmed by 5 bases and 6 bases, with 20 bases remaining between them.